Following are 18 T cell receptor beta chains from one sample sequenced in a study of cytomegalovirus exposure and HLA in healthy donors. Vbeta (60) and Jbeta (13) primers were used in the PCR. TCRdb keeps only in-frame clones here, not all; method: immunoSEQ multiplex PCR. The table shows some 170,000 clones, with 70% to 75% occurring only once. Sample: PBMCs. These receptors came from a male donor in good health and CMV-seronegative.

This chain uses TRBV5-1 with TRBJ2-7, with no clear D. The CDR3 contains 15 residues. Per germline, CDR1 SGHRS and CDR2 YFSETQ. The germline V and J ends were trimmed by 2 bases and 9 bases, with 21 bases remaining between them. The CDR3 sequence: CASSFDPSSSSGQYF. The CDR3 DNA is TGCGCCAGCAGCTTCGACCCATCGTCTTCCTCAGGGCAGTACTTC.

This rearrangement joins TRBV19 to TRBJ1-5; 7 positions agree with TRBD1. Per the germline V gene, CDR1 is LNHDA and CDR2 is SQIVND (reference sequence). J was trimmed by 2 bases and V by 7 bases; bases with no gene match: 11. CDR3 size: 16 residues. The CDR3 here is CASTTTQGDGNQPQHF. The CDR3 region has the DNA TGTGCCAGTACTACAACTCAGGGGGACGGCAATCAGCCCCAGCATTTT.

The rearrangement links TRBV27 to TRBJ2-3; the match to TRBD1 covers 8 bases. V lost 2 bases and J lost 5; bases outside the gene matches: 3. The CDR3 spans 14 residues. Germline-derived CDR1 and CDR2 are MNHEY and SMNVEV (reference sequence). The CDR3 region is CASSLNRGIDTQYF. The DNA of the CDR3 is TGTGCCAGCAGTTTAAACAGGGGGATAGATACGCAGTATTTT.

This chain links TRBV28 with TRBJ1-1; D is unresolved. Germline V gene lookup returns CDR1 MDHEN and CDR2 SYDVKM. CDR3 size: 14 residues. Trimming stripped 9 bases from V and 0 bases from J, with 14 bases between. CDR3 DNA: TGTGCCAGTACATCGGCGGGAGTGAACACTGAAGCTTTCTTT. It yields the protein CASTSAGVNTEAFF.

This clone was observed a few times. The rearrangement links TRBV6-6 to TRBJ1-1; D gene uncertain. Deletions cut 5 bases from V and 0 bases from J, with 13 bases between. This CDR3 comprises 15 residues. CDR1 is MNHNY and CDR2 is SVGAGI in the germline V gene (reference sequence). The CDR3 region has the DNA TGTGCCAGCAGTAAGACAACAGAAATGAACACTGAAGCTTTCTTT. Its protein product is CASSKTTEMNTEAFF.

The table lists this clone with a few counts. The chain is built from TRBV25-1 and TRBJ2-6; possibly TRBD1 for D (6 bases). Between the trimmed V and J ends, which lost 2 bases and 2 bases, there was a span of 16 bases. The CDR3 length is 18 residues. Germline values: CDR1 MGHDK, CDR2 SYGVNS. CDR3 sequence: CASSEKHPGVTGANVLTF. For the CDR3, the DNA is TGTGCCAGCAGTGAAAAACACCCAGGGGTAACTGGGGCCAACGTCCTGACTTTC.

The rearrangement uses TRBV19 and TRBJ2-3; no reliable D call. V was clipped by 3 bases and J by 2 bases, with 9 bases between them. Germline CDR1 reads LNHDA; CDR2 reads SQIVND (reference sequence). CDR3 size: 14 residues. The CDR3 loop is CASSIGRNTDTQYF. CDR3 sequence (DNA): TGTGCCAGTAGTATTGGCAGAAACACAGATACGCAGTATTTT.

This rearrangement joins TRBV5-1 to TRBJ2-7, with D maybe TRBD2 (6 bases). The CDR3 sequence is 14 residues long. Germline CDR1 SGHRS, CDR2 YFSETQ. V shed 0 bases and J shed 4 bases, with 11 bases lying between them. As DNA, the CDR3 is TGCGCCAGCAGCTTGGTTACGGGACTTTACGAGCAGTACTTC. The encoded protein is CASSLVTGLYEQYF.

CDR3 sequence reads: CALAGTGLQQPQHF. The CDR3 DNA reads as TGTGCCTTGGCCGGGACAGGGCTACAGCAGCCCCAGCATTTT. The V gene is TRBV30, the J gene TRBJ1-5, with 9 positions matching TRBD1. This CDR3 region has 14 residues. Germline V gene lookup returns CDR1 GTSNPN and CDR2 SVGIG (reference sequence). Trimming at V came to 7 bases and at J to 7 bases, leaving 11 bases not matched to a gene.

The chain couples TRBV27 to TRBJ2-7; D gene uncertain. V lost 3 bases and J 2 bases, leaving 11 bases between the germline ends. CDR1 and CDR2 from the germline V gene are MNHEY and SMNVEV (reference sequence). This CDR3 comprises 14 residues. The CDR3 DNA sequence: TGTGCCAGCAGTTTGACCCCAGGAACCTACGAGCAGTACTTC. It specifies CASSLTPGTYEQYF.

This chain uses TRBV6-6 with TRBJ1-2, with 7 nucleotides matching TRBD1. With 4 bases clipped from V and 8 bases from J, the junction kept 7 bases outside the gene matches. The CDR3 has 13 amino acids. Per the germline V gene, CDR1 is MNHNY and CDR2 is SVGAGI (reference sequence). The DNA for the CDR3 is TGTGCCAGCAGTTCGCGACAGGGAGGCGGCTACACCTTC. The encoded protein is CASSSRQGGGYTF.

The rearrangement links TRBV6-6 to TRBJ2-3, with 8 bases matching TRBD2. In germline, CDR1 is MNHNY, CDR2 SVGAGI (reference sequence). The CDR3 loop spans 15 amino acids. The V gene end was trimmed by 3 bases and the J gene end by 3 bases; junction bases not matched to a gene: 5. CDR3 sequence (DNA): TGTGCCAGCAGTTATACGGGAGGGGGGACAGATACGCAGTATTTT. As protein: CASSYTGGGTDTQYF.

V usage is TRBV9 and J usage is TRBJ2-6; D remains unclear. V was clipped by 2 bases and J by 1 base, with 4 bases between them. The CDR3 contains 14 residues. Germline CDR1 is SGDLS and CDR2 is YYNGEE. The CDR3 DNA sequence: TGTGCCAGCAGCGTCACATCTGGGGCCAACGTCCTGACTTTC. Encoded protein: CASSVTSGANVLTF. Full variable domain (missing parts from reference TRBV9 and TRBJ2-6): DSGVTQTPKHLITATGQRVTLRCSPRSGDLSVYWYQQSLDQGLQFLIQYYNGEERAKGNILERFSAQQFPDLHSELNLSSLELGDSALYFCASSVTSGANVLTFGAGSRLTVL.

The sample holds one count of this clone. The junction and the germline gene differ at one end; a read error may be behind it. This chain connects TRBV7-9 to TRBJ2-3; a weak D match, TRBD2 (6 bases). The CDR3 totals 15 residues. Per the germline V gene, CDR1 is SEHNR and CDR2 is FQNEAQ (reference sequence). This chain's CDR3 is CSSSLFVGGADTQYF. The DNA for the CDR3 is TGTTCCAGCAGCTTATTCGTGGGAGGTGCAGATACGCAGTATTTT.

The chain is built from TRBV6-1 and TRBJ2-7; tentatively, D is TRBD1 (5 bases). Trimming left V 2 bases short and J 3 bases short, with 11 bases between. The CDR3 length is 14 residues. Germline V gene lookup returns CDR1 MNHNS and CDR2 SASEGT. CDR3 residues: CASSESIRGYEQYF. In DNA, the CDR3 is TGTGCCAGCAGTGAATCAATAAGGGGCTACGAGCAGTACTTC.

The chain is built from TRBV11-2 and TRBJ2-1; D might be TRBD1 (5 bases). The CDR3 covers 12 residues. The V and J ends lost 2 bases and 6 bases respectively, with 5 bases between them. CDR1 is SGHAT and CDR2 is FQNNGV in the germline V gene. The CDR3 region has the DNA TGTGCCAGCAGCTTACAGGGCAATGAGCAGTTCTTC. It yields the protein CASSLQGNEQFF.

The chain employs TRBV6-6 and TRBJ1-5; D call uncertain. CDR1 is MNHNY and CDR2 is SVGAGI in the germline V gene (reference sequence). This CDR3 is built from 12 residues. Deletions cut 7 bases from V and 6 bases from J, with 10 bases between. The DNA for the CDR3 is TGTGCCAGCAATCCACCCGGTCAGCCCCAGCATTTT. Amino acid sequence: CASNPPGQPQHF.

The gene calls are TRBV7-9 and TRBJ2-1; possible D gene TRBD1, 6 bases. The V end was cut by 1 base, the J end by 8 bases, with 9 bases between. The CDR3 totals 13 residues. Germline lookup yields CDR1 SEHNR and CDR2 FQNEAQ (reference sequence). The CDR3 spells CASSLGDKDEQFF. The CDR3 DNA is TGTGCCAGCAGCTTAGGGGACAAGGATGAGCAGTTCTTC.